The T cell receptor beta chain described here comes from a study of cytomegalovirus exposure and HLA in healthy donors. Study conclusions and caveats: Data from an earlier analysis indicated that most TCR beta V segments were productive either about 90% or about 30% of the time. With later analysis, a missense DCLRE1C variant became linked to TCR beta V- and J-gene trimming. Later analysis showed most CMV-associated TCR beta chains appearing HLA-restricted.

About this clone: What it binds is not known.

Primers for the PCR totalled 60 Vbeta and 13 Jbeta. Assay: immunoSEQ multiplex PCR; the TCRdb copy retains only in-frame clones and omits some. The sample records over 150,000 clones, 75% to 85% being singletons. The sequence was collected from a woman aged 60-70 years in good health and CMV-seropositive. Sequencing used PBMCs.

Here the CDR3 DNA reads TGTGCCAGCAGTTACACCAACTCCGGCGGGGACAGTCAGTACTTC. It encodes CASSYTNSGGDSQYF. The genes are TRBV6-5 and TRBJ2-4, with D possibly being TRBD1 (7 bases). CDR3 length: 15 residues. From germline, CDR1 is MNHEY and CDR2 SVGAGI. V shed 2 bases and J shed 12 bases, with 20 bases lying between them.